This T cell receptor beta chain emerged from a study of CD8+CD57+ T cells in acquired aplastic anemia. For the study at large: Sorting CD4+ and CD8+ cells gave DNA averaging approximately 3 ug. Whole-study results and caveats: Patients and controls shared approximately 30 CD8+ CDR3 sequences. Any difference that existed in CD8+ Simpson's diversity between patients and controls was not significant.

This clonotype was observed at least ten times. The antigen remains undetermined. The sequenced patients had an expansion of CD8+CD57+ cells seen by flow cytometry. The cohort consisted entirely of patients having severe acquired aplastic anemia. It was genomic DNA that served as the template for profiling TCR beta VDJ and CDR3. One entry per CDR3 protein, called by TCRdb with MiXCR from the reads. The data contain 200,000 to 250,000 distinct CDR3 sequences, approximately 65% of them singletons. This receptor was taken from a human donor with aplastic anemia. Sequenced sample: sorted CD4+, CD8+, or CD8+CD57+ T cells (not recorded which) from PBMCs.

The CDR3 bases are TGTGCCAGCAGCTTTTGGGCTAGCGGGGATAATTGGTTGGATACGCAGTATTTT. Protein: CASSFWASGDNWLDTQYF. The chain is built from TRBV13 and TRBJ2-3; 9 bases agree with TRBD2. Per germline, CDR1 PRHDT and CDR2 FYEKMQ (reference sequence). After removal of 3 bases from V and 6 bases from J, the junction contained 16 bases not matched to a gene. This CDR3 has 18 amino acids.